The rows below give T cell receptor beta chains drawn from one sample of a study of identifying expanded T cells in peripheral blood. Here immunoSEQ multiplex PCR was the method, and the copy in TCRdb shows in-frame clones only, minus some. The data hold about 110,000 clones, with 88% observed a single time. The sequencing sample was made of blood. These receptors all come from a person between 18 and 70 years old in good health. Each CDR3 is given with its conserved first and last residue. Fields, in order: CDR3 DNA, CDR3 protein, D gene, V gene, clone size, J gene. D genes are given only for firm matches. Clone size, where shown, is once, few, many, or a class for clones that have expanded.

DNA: TGTGCCAGCAGTTTATTGGGGGAGGGAACCTACGAGCAGTACTTC
CDR3: CASSLLGEGTYEQYF
D: TRBD2
V: TRBV27
size: NA
J: TRBJ2-7

DNA: TGTGCCAGCAGTATCACGGGTGCGAACACCGGGGAGCTGTTTTTT
CDR3: CASSITGANTGELFF
D: NA
V: TRBV2
size: NA
J: TRBJ2-2

DNA: TGTGCCAGCAGCGTCTTACAGGGATGGGGGACTGAAGCTTTCTTT
CDR3: CASSVLQGWGTEAFF
D: NA
V: TRBV9
size: NA
J: TRBJ1-1

DNA: TGTGCCAGCAGATCGCCAGGGCTAGCGGGGGCGAACAATGAGCAGTTCTTC
CDR3: CASRSPGLAGANNEQFF
D: TRBD2
V: TRBV5-4
size: NA
J: TRBJ2-1

DNA: TGTGCCAGCAGTTTCTGGGGAGACACTGAAGCTTTCTTT
CDR3: CASSFWGDTEAFF
D: NA
V: TRBV27
size: NA
J: TRBJ1-1

DNA: TGTGCCAGCAGCTGGACCGGGCCCTCCACAGATACGCAGTATTTT
CDR3: CASSWTGPSTDTQYF
D: NA
V: TRBV25-1
size: NA
J: TRBJ2-3

DNA: TGTGCCAGCAGTGAGAGGGGGGATTTCTCCTACAATGAGCAGTTCTTC
CDR3: CASSERGDFSYNEQFF
D: NA
V: TRBV6-4
size: once
J: TRBJ2-1

DNA: TGTGCCATCAGTGCAGTCGGACTGTTTGGCTACACCTTC
CDR3: CAISAVGLFGYTF
D: NA
V: TRBV10-3
size: NA
J: TRBJ1-2

DNA: TGTGCCAGCTCACCCCGGGTGGGGTCTTATTCGGACACTGAAGCTTTCTTT
CDR3: CASSPRVGSYSDTEAFF
D: NA
V: TRBV18
size: NA
J: TRBJ1-1

DNA: TGTGCCAGCTCACCACAGGGACTAGTCGCTTCGTTCTTC
CDR3: CASSPQGLVASFF
D: TRBD2
V: TRBV18
size: NA
J: TRBJ2-1

DNA: TGTGCCAGTAGTTTTGGACAGGGTCAGCATTTT
CDR3: CASSFGQGQHF
D: TRBD1
V: TRBV19
size: few
J: TRBJ1-5

DNA: TGTGCCAGCAGCCCGGGACTAGTCAATGAGCAGTTCTTC
CDR3: CASSPGLVNEQFF
D: TRBD2
V: TRBV7-9
size: NA
J: TRBJ2-1

DNA: TGTGCCACCAGCAGAGATCCGGGTGGGGAAGAGACCCAGTACTTC
CDR3: CATSRDPGGEETQYF
D: NA
V: TRBV15
size: NA
J: TRBJ2-5

DNA: TGTGCCAGCAGTTATTTGTATCCAACTAATGAAAAACTGTTTTTT
CDR3: CASSYLYPTNEKLFF
D: NA
V: TRBV6-5
size: NA
J: TRBJ1-4

DNA: TGTGCCAGCAGCTTAGCGGTGACTAGCGGGGGGGGAAGCACAGATACGCAGTATTTT
CDR3: CASSLAVTSGGGSTDTQYF
D: TRBD2
V: TRBV7-2
size: NA
J: TRBJ2-3

DNA: TGTGCCAGCAGCGACCAGGGGGCTTGGACTGAAGCTTTCTTT
CDR3: CASSDQGAWTEAFF
D: TRBD1
V: TRBV6-5
size: NA
J: TRBJ1-1

DNA: TGTGCCAGCAGTTACTCGCCTCAGGCTAACGAGCAGTACTTC
CDR3: CASSYSPQANEQYF
D: NA
V: TRBV6-5
size: NA
J: TRBJ2-7

DNA: TGTGCCAGCTCGACAGGGACGAACGAGCAGTACTTC
CDR3: CASSTGTNEQYF
D: TRBD1
V: TRBV18
size: NA
J: TRBJ2-7

DNA: TGTGCCAGCAGCTTGCTATTTGGGGGTGAGCAGTTCTTC
CDR3: CASSLLFGGEQFF
D: NA
V: TRBV7-9
size: NA
J: TRBJ2-1

DNA: TGTGCCAGTAGTACCGGGACGGACAACACTGAAGCTTTCTTT
CDR3: CASSTGTDNTEAFF
D: NA
V: TRBV19
size: NA
J: TRBJ1-1

DNA: TGTGCCAGCAGTTTATCAGCGGAAGGCTACAATGAGCAGTTCTTC
CDR3: CASSLSAEGYNEQFF
D: NA
V: TRBV27
size: NA
J: TRBJ2-1

DNA: TGTGCCAGTAGTTTAGGGCAGGGGGCAGAATCACCCCTCCACTTT
CDR3: CASSLGQGAESPLHF
D: TRBD1
V: TRBV19
size: NA
J: TRBJ1-6

DNA: TGTGCCAGCAGCTTAGGACAAAACTACGAGCAGTACTTC
CDR3: CASSLGQNYEQYF
D: NA
V: TRBV11-2
size: NA
J: TRBJ2-7

DNA: TGTGCCAGTAGTAAACGGACAGGGGCGGGCTATGGCTACACCTTC
CDR3: CASSKRTGAGYGYTF
D: TRBD1
V: TRBV19
size: NA
J: TRBJ1-2

DNA: TGTGCCAGTTCGGACACTCGGGCTGAAAAACTGTTTTTT
CDR3: CASSDTRAEKLFF
D: NA
V: TRBV19
size: NA
J: TRBJ1-4

DNA: TGTGCCAGCAGCTCGAGCGGGGGGCTAATCTCTGGGGCCAACGTCCTGACTTTC
CDR3: CASSSSGGLISGANVLTF
D: TRBD2
V: TRBV7-2
size: NA
J: TRBJ2-6

DNA: TGTGCCAGCAGCTTAGAAGGACTAGCGGGGGGAGAGACCCAGTACTTC
CDR3: CASSLEGLAGGETQYF
D: TRBD2
V: TRBV7-9
size: NA
J: TRBJ2-5

DNA: TGTGCCAGCAGACCCGGACTAGCGGGAGACTACGAGCAGTACTTC
CDR3: CASRPGLAGDYEQYF
D: TRBD2
V: TRBV6-5
size: NA
J: TRBJ2-7

DNA: TGTGCCAGCAGCCCCCGGTGGAACAATGAGCAGTTCTTC
CDR3: CASSPRWNNEQFF
D: NA
V: TRBV11-3
size: NA
J: TRBJ2-1

DNA: TGTGCCAGCACGGGGGGGGGCACTGAAGCTTTCTTT
CDR3: CASTGGGTEAFF
D: NA
V: TRBV11-2
size: NA
J: TRBJ1-1

DNA: TGTGCCAGCAGCTTAGCGGACACAAACACCATATATTTT
CDR3: CASSLADTNTIYF
D: NA
V: TRBV7-8
size: NA
J: TRBJ1-3

DNA: TGCAGCGTTGACGGGGTCCACGATACGCAGTATTTT
CDR3: CSVDGVHDTQYF
D: NA
V: TRBV29-1
size: once
J: TRBJ2-3

DNA: TGTGCCAGCAGCCCCCACTTCTCTGGAAACACCATATATTTT
CDR3: CASSPHFSGNTIYF
D: NA
V: TRBV7-9
size: NA
J: TRBJ1-3

DNA: TGCGCCAGCAGCTTGGATCCAGGAAGAGTTGAAGAGACCCAGTACTTC
CDR3: CASSLDPGRVEETQYF
D: NA
V: TRBV5-1
size: NA
J: TRBJ2-5

DNA: TGTGCCAGCAGCTTAGGCTCTACCGGGACAGGGGAAGGCTACACCTTC
CDR3: CASSLGSTGTGEGYTF
D: TRBD1
V: TRBV7-2
size: few
J: TRBJ1-2

DNA: TGTGCCACCAGATTGGGACAGGGGGTTGAAAAACTGTTTTTT
CDR3: CATRLGQGVEKLFF
D: TRBD1
V: TRBV15
size: NA
J: TRBJ1-4

DNA: TGCGCCAGCAGCCAAGATCCGGGAGCAGGGGAGACCCAGTACTTC
CDR3: CASSQDPGAGETQYF
D: NA
V: TRBV4-1
size: NA
J: TRBJ2-5

DNA: TGTGCCAGCAGCGTCCCAGGACGTTTAGTAGTGGGGGGCGCGGGGCAAGAGACCCAGTACTTC
CDR3: CASSVPGRLVVGGAGQETQYF
D: NA
V: TRBV9
size: NA
J: TRBJ2-5

DNA: TGTGCCAGCAGTCAAAACGAACAGGGAACGCCCCAGCATTTT
CDR3: CASSQNEQGTPQHF
D: NA
V: TRBV6-5
size: NA
J: TRBJ1-5

DNA: TGTGCCAGCAGCTTCGGGGGGGCACCCCCGAATGAGCAGTTCTTC
CDR3: CASSFGGAPPNEQFF
D: TRBD2
V: TRBV13
size: NA
J: TRBJ2-1

DNA: TGTGCCAGCAGTTCAGGACAGTTAAAAGAGACCCAGTACTTC
CDR3: CASSSGQLKETQYF
D: NA
V: TRBV28
size: NA
J: TRBJ2-5

DNA: TGTGCCAGTAGTCCCCAAGTAATTAGGGACACTGAAGCTTTCTTT
CDR3: CASSPQVIRDTEAFF
D: NA
V: TRBV19
size: once
J: TRBJ1-1

DNA: TGTGCCAGCAGTAATACCGGGACTAGCAGCACAGATACGCAGTATTTT
CDR3: CASSNTGTSSTDTQYF
D: TRBD2
V: TRBV25-1
size: NA
J: TRBJ2-3

DNA: TGTGCCTGGAGTCTCGAGGGGGGGGACACTTGGGCAGATACGCAGTATTTT
CDR3: CAWSLEGGDTWADTQYF
D: NA
V: TRBV30
size: NA
J: TRBJ2-3

DNA: TGTGCCAGCAGTGGACTAGCGTTACCCCAGTACTTC
CDR3: CASSGLALPQYF
D: TRBD2
V: TRBV7-2
size: NA
J: TRBJ2-5

DNA: TGTGCCAGCAGGGAGGGGAGCGGCTATGGCTACACCTTC
CDR3: CASREGSGYGYTF
D: NA
V: TRBV6-6
size: once
J: TRBJ1-2

DNA: TGTGCCAGCAGTAGAGACAGATCCTACGAGCAGTACTTC
CDR3: CASSRDRSYEQYF
D: NA
V: TRBV28
size: NA
J: TRBJ2-7

DNA: TGTGCCAGCAGCCCCCCACTGGCAGGGCGAGAGACCCAGTACTTC
CDR3: CASSPPLAGRETQYF
D: NA
V: TRBV28
size: NA
J: TRBJ2-5

DNA: TGCGCCAGCAGTGCACTAGCGGGGTACAATGAGCAGTTCTTC
CDR3: CASSALAGYNEQFF
D: TRBD2
V: TRBV10-1
size: NA
J: TRBJ2-1

DNA: TGCAGCGTTACTAGGACAGATCTTAACACTGAAGCTTTCTTT
CDR3: CSVTRTDLNTEAFF
D: NA
V: TRBV29-1
size: once
J: TRBJ1-1

DNA: TGTGCCAGCAGAGGGGCGCTGAGCTCTGGGGCCAACGTCCTGACTTTC
CDR3: CASRGALSSGANVLTF
D: NA
V: TRBV6-6
size: NA
J: TRBJ2-6

DNA: TGTGCCAGCAGGGACAGGCAAAAGGATGAGCAGTTCTTC
CDR3: CASRDRQKDEQFF
D: TRBD1
V: TRBV7-9
size: NA
J: TRBJ2-1

DNA: TGTGCCAGCAGCCAAGACTATATATTGGTCGGACAGGGGGCCTACAATGAGCAGTTCTTC
CDR3: CASSQDYILVGQGAYNEQFF
D: TRBD1
V: TRBV4-2
size: few
J: TRBJ2-1

DNA: TGTGCCAGCAGTGTAGGGACAGGGGTGTTGAACACTGAAGCTTTCTTT
CDR3: CASSVGTGVLNTEAFF
D: TRBD1
V: TRBV2
size: NA
J: TRBJ1-1

DNA: TGTGCCAGCAGCTTACAGGGGGGGGTCACTGAAGCTTTCTTT
CDR3: CASSLQGGVTEAFF
D: TRBD1
V: TRBV7-6
size: NA
J: TRBJ1-1